This entry lists 24 T cell receptor beta chains sequenced from one sample in a study of cytomegalovirus exposure and HLA in healthy donors. The PCR employed 60 Vbeta primers together with 13 Jbeta primers. Sequenced by immunoSEQ multiplex PCR; TCRdb stores in-frame clones only, minus some. The table lists about 160,000 clones, 75% to 85% of them singletons, with over 0.85% in the top ten. Sequencing was done on a sample of PBMCs. Source of these receptors: a girl aged 2-10 years in good health and CMV-seropositive.

The chain uses TRBV30 and TRBJ1-2; D possibly corresponds to TRBD1 (6 bases). V lost 8 bases and J 4 bases, leaving 20 bases between the germline ends. CDR3 length: 14 residues. Germline CDR1 GTSNPN, CDR2 SVGIG (reference sequence). CDR3 region: CAQGGGGPFYGYTF. CDR3 nucleotide sequence: TGTGCCCAAGGGGGTGGCGGGCCCTTCTATGGCTACACCTTC.

The rearrangement links TRBV28 to TRBJ2-6, with D unresolved. Deletions cut 5 bases from V and 3 bases from J, with 8 bases between. In germline, CDR1 is MDHEN, CDR2 SYDVKM. The CDR3 is 14 amino acids. The CDR3 reads CASSTHGGANVLTF. As DNA, the CDR3 is TGTGCCAGCAGTACCCACGGTGGGGCCAACGTCCTGACTTTC.

This chain connects TRBV6-4 to TRBJ2-1, with a possible D match to TRBD2 (5 bases). V lost 0 bases to trimming and J lost 0 bases, with 9 bases between them. The germline gives CDR1 MRHNA, CDR2 SNTAGT. This CDR3 is 16 amino acids long. CDR3 coding DNA: TGTGCCAGCAGTGACTCAGCGGTGAGCTCCTACAATGAGCAGTTCTTC. It translates to CASSDSAVSSYNEQFF.

The V gene is TRBV4-1, the J gene TRBJ1-2; D not resolved. Germline V gene data show CDR1 as MGHRA and CDR2 as YSYEKL. The CDR3 sequence is 16 residues long. V lost 1 base, J lost 1 base, and 13 bases lay in between. CDR3 region: CASSQAETSYNYGYTF. The CDR3 DNA reads TGCGCCAGCAGCCAAGCTGAGACATCTTATAACTATGGCTACACCTTC.

Here the CDR3 DNA reads TGTGCCAGCAGCTTGGACCCGGGGGTTCCAGATACGCAGTATTTT. This translates into CASSLDPGVPDTQYF. V is TRBV5-4 and J is TRBJ2-3, with D tentatively TRBD2 (6 bases). Germline assignment: CDR1 SGHNT and CDR2 YYREEE (reference sequence). There are 15 residues in the CDR3. Trimming cost V 0 bases and J 4 bases, with 12 bases left between them. Full variable domain (remainder filled in from reference TRBV5-4 and TRBJ2-3): ETGVTQSPTHLIKTRGQQVTLRCSSQSGHNTVSWYQQALGQGPQFIFQYYREEENGRGNFPPRFSGLQFPNYSSELNVNALELDDSALYLCASSLDPGVPDTQYFGPGTRLTVL.

In the case of this clone: The sample holds other DNA sequences that translate to the same CDR3. The chain joins TRBV28 to TRBJ1-4; D is perhaps TRBD1 (5 bases). Germline V gene data show CDR1 as MDHEN and CDR2 as SYDVKM. V lost 3 bases and J lost 7, with 9 bases in between. CDR3 length: 13 amino acids. Written as DNA, the CDR3 is TGTGCCAGCAGTTTCGGGGGAAGTGAAAAACTGTTTTTT. Its translation: CASSFGGSEKLFF.

This clone has just a few counts. CDR3 nucleotide sequence: TGTGCCAGCTCCCAACGGGACAGGGGGCAAGAGACCCAGTACTTC. This encodes CASSQRDRGQETQYF. V usage is TRBV6-1 and J usage is TRBJ2-5; 11 nucleotides line up with TRBD1. J lost 2 bases, V lost 8 bases, and 7 bases had no gene match. This CDR3 has 15 residues. CDR1 MNHNS and CDR2 SASEGT come from the germline V gene.

The CDR3, as DNA: TGCGCCAGCAGCTCGTCGACAGGGCGAGGAGAGACCCAGTACTTC. Its translation: CASSSSTGRGETQYF. The chain couples TRBV5-1 to TRBJ2-5; 7 bases map to TRBD1. The CDR3 sequence is 15 residues long. After removal of 3 bases from V and 4 bases from J, the junction contained 9 bases not matched to a gene. Germline V CDR1 and CDR2: SGHRS, YFSETQ.

This chain uses TRBV30 with TRBJ2-1, with 8 positions matching TRBD2. CDR1 and CDR2 from the germline V gene are GTSNPN and SVGIG (reference sequence). The trim removed 8 bases at V and 6 bases at J, leaving 9 bases unmatched. The CDR3 sequence is 13 residues long. The CDR3 nucleotides read TGTGCCCGGCAGCGGGAGTCTGGCAATGAGCAGTTCTTC. Translated, it gives CARQRESGNEQFF.

The rearrangement links TRBV25-1 to TRBJ1-2; D gene uncertain. Per the germline V gene, CDR1 is MGHDK and CDR2 is SYGVNS. Trimming stripped 3 bases from V and 8 bases from J, with 10 bases between. CDR3 size: 12 residues. CDR3 in amino acids: CASSDDLGGYTF. CDR3 DNA sequence: TGTGCCAGCAGTGACGACTTAGGAGGCTACACCTTC.

The J gene is TRBJ2-1, the V gene TRBV28; 9 bases fit TRBD1. Germline CDR1 is MDHEN and CDR2 is SYDVKM. The CDR3 is 19 amino acids. J was trimmed by 0 bases and V by 4 bases; bases with no gene match: 13. As DNA, the CDR3 is TGTGCCAGCAGTTCTATCCTTTTATGGGGACAGGGCTCCTACAATGAGCAGTTCTTC. Its protein product is CASSSILLWGQGSYNEQFF.

The gene calls are TRBV6-1 and TRBJ2-7, with D unresolved. The CDR3 spans 11 residues. Trimming removed 6 bases at V and 5 bases at J, with 8 bases between. Germline V gene lookup returns CDR1 MNHNS and CDR2 SASEGT. CDR3 amino acids: CASSVPDEQYF. Written as DNA, the CDR3 is TGTGCCAGCAGCGTCCCGGACGAGCAGTACTTC.

The rearrangement links TRBV7-2 to TRBJ1-1, with TRBD1 matching 7 bases. Germline V gene sequence: CDR1 SGHTA, CDR2 FQGNSA. CDR3 length: 14 residues. V lost 0 bases and J lost 4; bases outside the gene matches: 2. The CDR3 nucleotides read TGTGCCAGCAGCTTAGCGGCAGGGGGCACTGAAGCTTTCTTT. This encodes CASSLAAGGTEAFF. The full variable domain, rest sourced from reference TRBV7-2 and TRBJ1-1, is GAGVSQSPSNKVTEKGKDVELRCDPISGHTALYWYRQSLGQGLEFLIYFQGNSAPDKSGLPSDRFSAERTGGSVSTLTIQRTQQEDSAVYLCASSLAAGGTEAFFGQGTRLTVV.

Written as DNA, the CDR3 is TGTGCCAGCAGTGATTCGAGCTATGGCTACACCTTC. It translates to CASSDSSYGYTF. The chain employs TRBV2 and TRBJ1-2; D is unclear. V dropped 3 bases and J dropped 4 bases, with 6 bases sitting between them. Germline V gene sequence: CDR1 SNHLY, CDR2 FYNNEI. CDR3 length: 12 residues.

The V call is TRBV5-4, the J call TRBJ1-1; no reliable D call. The V end lost 7 bases, the J end lost 1 base, and 14 bases lay between the germline ends. The V gene's germline CDR1 is SGHNT and CDR2 YYREEE (reference sequence). CDR3 length equals 14 residues. CDR3 amino acids: CASSRVATNTEAFF. In nucleotides, the CDR3 is TGTGCCAGCTCTCGGGTGGCCACGAACACTGAAGCTTTCTTT.

Of note for this clone: The junction departs from germline at one end; a sequencing error may be responsible. The V and J genes are TRBV7-9 and TRBJ2-2; TRBD1 is a possible D gene (5 bases). Per the germline V gene, CDR1 is SEHNR and CDR2 is FQNEAQ (reference sequence). CDR3 size: 12 residues. The CDR3 DNA follows: TGTTCCAGCAGGGTCGAGAGCGGGGAGCTGTTTTTT. Its protein product is CSSRVESGELFF. Looking up the rest from reference TRBV7-9 and TRBJ2-2 gives the full variable domain: DTGVSQNPRHKITKRGQNVTFRCDPISEHNRLYWYRQTLGQGPEFLTYFQNEAQLEKSRLLSDRFSAERPKGSFSTLEIQRTEQGDSAMYLCSSRVESGELFFGEGSRLTVL.

In regard to this clone: At one boundary the junction diverges from the germline segment, which might be a read error. The chain recombines TRBV7-7 with TRBJ2-7, with TRBD1 matching 9 bases. The CDR3 length is 15 residues. CDR1 SSHAT and CDR2 FNYEAQ come from the germline V gene (reference sequence). For the CDR3, the DNA is TGTGCTAGCAGCTTGGGACAGGGCCCTACCTACGAGCAGTACTTC. It codes for CASSLGQGPTYEQYF.

V gene TRBV28 combines with J gene TRBJ2-5; 7 bases map to TRBD1. After removal of 6 bases from V and 2 bases from J, the junction contained 6 bases not matched to a gene. CDR3 length: 14 residues. Germline assignment: CDR1 MDHEN and CDR2 SYDVKM. The CDR3 region is CASRLQGLQETQYF. The CDR3 region has the DNA TGTGCCAGCAGGCTACAGGGGCTACAAGAGACCCAGTACTTC.

This clone was seen once. CDR3 amino acids: CASSEGDYANEQFF. CDR3 nucleotide sequence: TGTGCCAGCAGTGAGGGGGACTACGCGAATGAGCAGTTCTTC. The rearrangement links TRBV5-4 to TRBJ2-1; weak D call: TRBD2 (7 bases). V lost 5 bases and J 7 bases, leaving 16 bases between the germline ends. Germline V lookup: CDR1 SGHNT, CDR2 YYREEE (reference sequence). This CDR3 is 14 amino acids long.

The chain uses TRBV5-4 and TRBJ2-3, with D hard to call. This CDR3 contains 13 residues. Deletions cut 4 bases from V and 5 bases from J, with 11 bases between. Germline values: CDR1 SGHNT, CDR2 YYREEE (reference sequence). The CDR3 loop reads CASSPNREDTQYF. The DNA for the CDR3 is TGTGCCAGCAGCCCAAATAGAGAAGATACGCAGTATTTT.

This clone was seen just once. The CDR3: CASSIRGTSGYEQYF. The CDR3 region has the DNA TGTGCCAGTAGTATACGAGGGACTAGCGGCTACGAGCAGTACTTC. This rearrangement joins TRBV19 to TRBJ2-7; 11 bases are shared with TRBD2. V was pared by 2 bases and J by 3 bases, with 3 bases of the junction left unmatched. Germline V lookup: CDR1 LNHDA, CDR2 SQIVND (reference sequence). This CDR3 is 15 amino acids long.

This sequence joins TRBV7-8 and TRBJ2-7; unclear D gene. The CDR3 length is 13 residues. With 2 bases removed from V and 3 bases from J, the gap between germline ends came to 8 bases. Germline V lookup: CDR1 SGHVS, CDR2 FQNEAQ. The CDR3 DNA sequence: TGTGCCAGCAGCTTATCCCTTCGCTACGAGCAGTACTTC. Its protein product is CASSLSLRYEQYF.

The CDR3 loop is CASSMSGRDQETQYF. DNA of the CDR3: TGTGCCAGTTCTATGAGCGGGAGGGACCAAGAGACCCAGTACTTC. The chain combines TRBV9 with TRBJ2-5; 10 bases map to TRBD2. The CDR3 is 15 amino acids. V was clipped by 8 bases and J by 0 bases; unmatched bases: 7. Germline CDR1 is SGDLS and CDR2 is YYNGEE.

V is TRBV6-1 and J is TRBJ2-7, with D tentatively TRBD2 (6 bases). The CDR3 contains 15 residues. Trimming removed 10 bases at V and 2 bases at J, with 21 bases between. The germline V gene encodes CDR1 MNHNS and CDR2 SASEGT. The CDR3 reads CATSPRLGRAYEQYF. The CDR3 region has the DNA TGTGCCACCTCCCCCCGACTAGGCCGAGCCTACGAGCAGTACTTC.